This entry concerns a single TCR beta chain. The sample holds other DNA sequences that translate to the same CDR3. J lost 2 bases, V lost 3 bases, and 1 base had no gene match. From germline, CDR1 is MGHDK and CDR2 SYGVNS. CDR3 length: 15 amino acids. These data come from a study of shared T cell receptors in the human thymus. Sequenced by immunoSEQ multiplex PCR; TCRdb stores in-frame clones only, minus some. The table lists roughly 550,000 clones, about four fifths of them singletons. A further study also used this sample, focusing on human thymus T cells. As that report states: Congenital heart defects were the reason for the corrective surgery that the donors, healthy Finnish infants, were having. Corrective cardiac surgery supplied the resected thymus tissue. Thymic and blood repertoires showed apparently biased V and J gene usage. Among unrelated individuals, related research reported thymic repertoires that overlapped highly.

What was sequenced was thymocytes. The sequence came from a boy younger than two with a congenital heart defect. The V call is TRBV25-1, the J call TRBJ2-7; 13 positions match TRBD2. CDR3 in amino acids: CASSDGTSGTYEQYF. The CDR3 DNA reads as TGTGCCAGCAGTGATGGGACTAGCGGGACCTACGAGCAGTACTTC.